The next 19 T cell receptor beta chains were all read from a single sample in a study of beta chain features in type 1 diabetes. Sequencing targeted expressed TCRB transcripts, as all isolated RNA had been reverse transcribed. The table came from immunoSEQ multiplex PCR; TCRdb's copy has only in-frame clones and leaves some out. This sample carries around 450,000 clones, 10% to 12% of them seen once, and the ten largest clones take 0.035% to 0.05%. The specimen was naive CD4+ T cells from blood. These receptor sequences come from a woman between 18 and 30 years old in good health.

Points on this clone: The same CDR3 arises from other DNA sequences in this sample as well. The V gene is TRBV7-2, the J gene TRBJ2-3; D is uncertain. The V end was cut by 1 base, the J end by 0 bases, with 8 bases between. Looked up from germline, CDR1 is SGHTA and CDR2 is FQGNSA. The CDR3 runs to 15 residues. The CDR3 spells CASSLVGTSTDTQYF. The CDR3 coding sequence is TGTGCCAGCAGCTTAGTCGGAACTAGCACAGATACGCAGTATTTT. Together with reference TRBV7-2 and TRBJ2-3, the CDR3 gives the full variable domain: GAGVSQSPSNKVTEKGKDVELRCDPISGHTALYWYRQSLGQGLEFLIYFQGNSAPDKSGLPSDRFSAERTGGSVSTLTIQRTQQEDSAVYLCASSLVGTSTDTQYFGPGTRLTVL.

This clone was observed a handful of times. The chain joins TRBV2 to TRBJ2-3; 9 nucleotides align to TRBD2. Germline V gene sequence: CDR1 SNHLY, CDR2 FYNNEI. With 10 bases clipped from V and 3 bases from J, the junction kept 8 bases outside the gene matches. The CDR3 totals 14 residues. The CDR3 nucleotides read TGTGCCACCCGGGCTAGCGGGACGACAGATACGCAGTATTTT. As protein: CATRASGTTDTQYF.

Many counts were recorded for this clone. J is TRBJ2-7 and V is TRBV6-6; TRBD1 might be the D (6 bases). Germline CDR1 MNHNY, CDR2 SVGAGI (reference sequence). CDR3 length equals 12 residues. V was pared by 5 bases and J by 4 bases, with 9 bases between. The CDR3 coding sequence is TGTGCCAGCAGTCACCAGGGGTACGAGCAGTACGTC. Encoded protein: CASSHQGYEQYV.

This clone was detected only a few times. The chain has TRBV7-8 and TRBJ2-5, with D perhaps given as TRBD1 or TRBD2 (5 bases each). Per the germline V gene, CDR1 is SGHVS and CDR2 is FQNEAQ. CDR3 length: 16 amino acids. The ends were cut back, 5 bases at V and 0 bases at J, with 16 bases in the middle. The CDR3 is CASSISGRSYQETQYF. The CDR3 coding sequence is TGTGCCAGCAGCATTTCGGGACGGTCGTACCAAGAGACCCAGTACTTC. Looking up the rest from reference TRBV7-8 and TRBJ2-5 gives the full variable domain: GAGVSQSPRYKVAKRGQDVALRCDPISGHVSLFWYQQALGQGPEFLTYFQNEAQLDKSGLPSDRFFAERPEGSVSTLKIQRTQQEDSAVYLCASSISGRSYQETQYFGPGTRLLVL.

Worth noting for this clone: Other DNA sequences from this sample encode an identical CDR3 as well. The chain recombines TRBV30 with TRBJ2-1; no reliable D call. The CDR3 length is 11 residues. Germline V CDR1 and CDR2: GTSNPN, SVGIG (reference sequence). V lost 0 bases to trimming and J lost 7 bases, with 4 bases between them. CDR3 region: CAWSVANEQFF. The CDR3 DNA follows: TGTGCCTGGAGTGTTGCAAATGAGCAGTTCTTC.

This clone was counted between two and nine times. The sample contains more than one DNA sequence encoding this CDR3. This rearrangement joins TRBV10-3 to TRBJ2-3, with D hard to call. Looked up from germline, CDR1 is ENHRY and CDR2 is SYGVKD. The CDR3 consists of 12 residues. V was shortened by 5 bases and J by 2 bases, with 5 bases between the two germline ends. The DNA of the CDR3 is TGTGCCATCAGTCTTGCCACAGATACGCAGTATTTT. Protein sequence: CAISLATDTQYF.

This clone was detected only a few times. The rearrangement links TRBV2 to TRBJ1-6; D is uncertain. Germline V gene lookup returns CDR1 SNHLY and CDR2 FYNNEI. Trimming stripped 4 bases from V and 15 bases from J, with 13 bases between. The CDR3 spans 12 residues. CDR3: CASSVGIWGLHF. For the CDR3, the DNA is TGTGCCAGCAGTGTCGGAATTTGGGGCCTCCACTTT.

The rearrangement links TRBV25-1 to TRBJ2-3; perhaps TRBD2 as D (6 bases). Germline V gene sequence: CDR1 MGHDK, CDR2 SYGVNS. This CDR3 is built from 14 residues. V was shortened by 10 bases and J by 0 bases, with 14 bases between the two germline ends. CDR3 protein: CATSPRGSTDTQYF. DNA for the CDR3: TGTGCCACCTCCCCCCGGGGGAGCACAGATACGCAGTATTTT.

This clone was observed a few times. The rearrangement links TRBV28 to TRBJ2-5; TRBD1 matches at 7 bases. Germline V gene sequence: CDR1 MDHEN, CDR2 SYDVKM. The CDR3 extends over 15 amino acids. V lost 6 bases to trimming and J lost 2 bases; unmatched junction nucleotides: 9. The CDR3 nucleotides are TGTGCCAGCAGCTCAAAGACAGGGTTACAAGAGACCCAGTACTTC. Amino acid sequence: CASSSKTGLQETQYF.

The chain combines TRBV5-1 with TRBJ2-2; D not certain. Germline assignment: CDR1 SGHRS and CDR2 YFSETQ. The CDR3 consists of 15 residues. Trimming pared 3 bases from V and 1 base from J, leaving 10 bases between. CDR3 in amino acids: CASSSDQRNTGELFF. In DNA, the CDR3 is TGCGCCAGCAGCTCCGACCAGCGGAACACCGGGGAGCTGTTTTTT.

This clone has more than one count but fewer than ten. V gene TRBV28 combines with J gene TRBJ2-3; D might be TRBD1 (6 bases). Germline V lookup: CDR1 MDHEN, CDR2 SYDVKM. This CDR3 is built from 17 residues. The ends were cut back, 2 bases at V and 0 bases at J, with 15 bases in the middle. CDR3 nucleotide sequence: TGTGCCAGCAGTTTACGTTACAGGGTGACTAGCACAGATACGCAGTATTTT. Amino acids: CASSLRYRVTSTDTQYF.

This clone was observed a handful of times. This CDR3 reads CASSTDPRSIRTQYF. CDR3 nucleotide sequence: TGTGCCAGCAGCACCGACCCTCGGAGTATAAGGACGCAGTATTTT. This sequence joins TRBV9 and TRBJ2-3, with D uncertain. CDR3 length: 15 residues. Germline V lookup: CDR1 SGDLS, CDR2 YYNGEE. V was pared by 4 bases and J by 9 bases, with 21 bases between.

V is TRBV6-1 and J is TRBJ2-4, with D perhaps matching TRBD2 (6 bases). The CDR3 loop spans 15 amino acids. Germline lookup yields CDR1 MNHNS and CDR2 SASEGT. Trimming pared 5 bases from V and 6 bases from J, leaving 17 bases between. CDR3 amino acids: CASSTVRDGGNIQYF. In DNA, the CDR3 is TGTGCCAGCAGTACCGTTCGAGACGGGGGAAACATTCAGTACTTC.

The chain couples TRBV5-1 to TRBJ2-5; unclear D gene. Trimming shortened V by 0 bases and J by 6 bases, and 15 bases separated the two germline ends. The germline gives CDR1 SGHRS, CDR2 YFSETQ. The CDR3 has 15 amino acids. The CDR3 protein is CASSLEAPTGQTQYF. The CDR3 nucleotides are TGCGCCAGCAGCTTGGAAGCCCCCACTGGACAGACCCAGTACTTC.

The genes are TRBV30 and TRBJ2-7; the D gene could be TRBD1 or TRBD2 (6 bases each). The germline gives CDR1 GTSNPN, CDR2 SVGIG (reference sequence). Between the trimmed V and J ends, which lost 3 bases and 2 bases, there was a span of 17 bases. CDR3 size: 15 residues. CDR3 protein: CAWRGGGAAPYEQYF. In nucleotides, the CDR3 is TGTGCCTGGAGGGGGGGCGGCGCAGCACCCTACGAGCAGTACTTC.

The rearrangement uses TRBV9 and TRBJ2-2; D unclear. CDR1 and CDR2 (germline): SGDLS, YYNGEE. V lost 0 bases, J lost 0 bases, and 12 bases lay in between. The CDR3 runs to 17 residues. The CDR3 loop is CASSVAKGRANTGELFF. As DNA, the CDR3 is TGTGCCAGCAGCGTAGCTAAAGGGCGCGCGAACACCGGGGAGCTGTTTTTT. Combining the CDR3 with reference TRBV9 and TRBJ2-2 gives the whole variable domain DSGVTQTPKHLITATGQRVTLRCSPRSGDLSVYWYQQSLDQGLQFLIQYYNGEERAKGNILERFSAQQFPDLHSELNLSSLELGDSALYFCASSVAKGRANTGELFFGEGSRLTVL.

This clone turned up a few times. The same CDR3 can be traced to other DNA sequences in this sample. CDR3 DNA: TGTGCCAGCAGCGTAGGTGGCCTGCAAGAGACCCAGTACTTC. Its translation is CASSVGGLQETQYF. The chain recombines TRBV9 with TRBJ2-5, with no clear D. The V end lost 0 bases, the J end lost 2 bases, and 8 bases lay between the germline ends. The CDR3 covers 14 residues. The germline V gene encodes CDR1 SGDLS and CDR2 YYNGEE.

This clone has just a few counts. A clone one base away is much larger, so this may be a read error. Other DNA sequences in the sample encode the same CDR3. The chain links TRBV2 to TRBJ2-3; D is uncertain. The CDR3 extends over 11 amino acids. The V gene lost 7 bases and the J gene lost 2 bases, with 4 bases spanning the gap. The germline CDR1 and CDR2 sequences are SNHLY and FYNNEI. CDR3 amino acids: CASTYTDTQYF. The CDR3 region has the DNA TGTGCCAGCACCTACACAGATACGCAGTATTTT. The full variable domain, in which reference TRBV2 and TRBJ2-3 provide the parts outside the CDR3, is EPEVTQTPSHQVTQMGQEVILRCVPISNHLYFYWYRQILGQKVEFLVSFYNNEISEKSEIFDDQFSVERPDGSNFTLKIRSTKLEDSAMYFCASTYTDTQYFGPGTRLTVL.

The chain is built from TRBV7-6 and TRBJ2-2; weak D call: TRBD2 (6 bases). Germline CDR1 SGHVS, CDR2 FNYEAQ. The CDR3 length is 15 residues. Trimming stripped 1 base from V and 4 bases from J, with 10 bases between. The CDR3 loop reads CASSLGVRGTGELFF. CDR3 coding DNA: TGTGCCAGCAGCTTAGGGGTGCGGGGCACCGGGGAGCTGTTTTTT.